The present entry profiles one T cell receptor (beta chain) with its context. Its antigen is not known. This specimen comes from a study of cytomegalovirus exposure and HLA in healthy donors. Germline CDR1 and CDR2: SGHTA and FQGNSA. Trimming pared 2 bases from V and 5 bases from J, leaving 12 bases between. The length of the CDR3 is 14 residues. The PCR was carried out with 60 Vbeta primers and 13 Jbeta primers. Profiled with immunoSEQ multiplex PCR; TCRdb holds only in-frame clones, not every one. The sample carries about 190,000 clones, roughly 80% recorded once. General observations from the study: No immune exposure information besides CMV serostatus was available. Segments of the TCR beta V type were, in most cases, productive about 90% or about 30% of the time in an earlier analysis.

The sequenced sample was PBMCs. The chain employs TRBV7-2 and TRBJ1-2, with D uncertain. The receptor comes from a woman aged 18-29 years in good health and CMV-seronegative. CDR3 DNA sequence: TGTGCCAGCAGCTTATTAGTCAGCGTTTATGGCTACACCTTC. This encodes CASSLLVSVYGYTF.